The 18 T cell receptor beta chains reported below all come from one sample, sequenced in a study of blood T cell repertoires in COVID-19. Assay used: immunoSEQ multiplex PCR; TCRdb lists only in-frame clones, some missing. Of under 550,000 clones in the sample, roughly 89% were seen once. Sequenced sample: peripheral blood. Every receptor here comes from a man aged 18 to 29 with COVID-19, enrolled during active disease.

This chain uses TRBV5-1 with TRBJ2-2; no clear D gene. This CDR3 is 13 amino acids long. Deletions cut 2 bases from V and 6 bases from J, with 8 bases between. Germline V gene data show CDR1 as SGHRS and CDR2 as YFSETQ. The DNA for the CDR3 is TGCGCCAGCAGCTTTGGAGATGCCGGGGAGCTGTTTTTT. It is translated as CASSFGDAGELFF.

The chain carries TRBV3-1 (or the pseudogene TRBV3-2) and TRBJ1-1, with D possibly being TRBD1 (5 bases). The germline V and J ends were trimmed by 1 base and 5 bases, with 11 bases remaining between them. Germline-derived CDR1 and CDR2 are LGHDT and YNNKEL (reference sequence). This CDR3 has 14 amino acids. As DNA, the CDR3 is TGTGCCAGCAGCCAAGTTGGGGGGGGGACTGAAGCTTTCTTT. It encodes CASSQVGGGTEAFF.

This chain joins TRBV30 and TRBJ2-3; 13 nucleotides line up with TRBD2. The CDR3 extends over 16 amino acids. The junction had 7 bases not matched to a gene; V was cut back by 1 base and J by 6 bases. Germline V CDR1 and CDR2: GTSNPN, SVGIG (reference sequence). In DNA, the CDR3 is TGTGCCTGGAGTGCCCGAGGACTAGCGGGAGAGGATACGCAGTATTTT. Protein: CAWSARGLAGEDTQYF. Looking up the rest from reference TRBV30 and TRBJ2-3 gives the full variable domain: SQTIHQWPATLVQPVGSPLSLECTVEGTSNPNLYWYRQAAGRGLQLLFYSVGIGQISSEVPQNLSASRPQDRQFILSSKKLLLSDSGFYLCAWSARGLAGEDTQYFGPGTRLTVL.

V usage is TRBV19 and J usage is TRBJ2-5, with D perhaps matching TRBD1 (5 bases). The CDR3 is 14 amino acids. From germline, CDR1 is LNHDA and CDR2 SQIVND (reference sequence). Trimming took 5 bases from V and 5 from J, leaving 15 bases between them. CDR3 sequence: CASSPTVAGETQYF. The CDR3, as DNA: TGTGCCAGTAGTCCCACCGTGGCAGGGGAGACCCAGTACTTC.

This rearrangement joins TRBV29-1 to TRBJ2-7; D might be TRBD2 (7 bases). The ends were cut back, 7 bases at V and 5 bases at J, with 18 bases in the middle. This CDR3 contains 13 residues. Per the germline V gene, CDR1 is SQVTM and CDR2 is ANQGSEA. The CDR3, as DNA: TGCAGCGACCCAGGGGACTACCTGGACGAGCAGTACTTC. Its protein product is CSDPGDYLDEQYF.

The V call is TRBV11-2, the J call TRBJ2-1; D is ambiguous. With 0 bases removed from V and 2 bases from J, the gap between germline ends came to 8 bases. Germline V CDR1 and CDR2: SGHAT, FQNNGV. This CDR3 is 15 amino acids long. CDR3 protein: CASSLDPTPYNEQFF. DNA of the CDR3: TGTGCCAGCAGCTTAGACCCTACCCCCTACAATGAGCAGTTCTTC.

This clone was counted a single time. The chain combines TRBV7-8 with TRBJ2-2; D may be TRBD2 (5 bases). The V gene lost 2 bases and the J gene lost 7 bases, with 8 bases spanning the gap. Germline V gives CDR1 SGHVS, CDR2 FQNEAQ. This CDR3 has 13 residues. CDR3 amino acids: CASSLLSGGELFF. As DNA, the CDR3 is TGTGCCAGCAGCTTACTAAGCGGCGGGGAGCTGTTTTTT.

This chain joins TRBV20-1 and TRBJ2-3, with 7 positions matching TRBD1. CDR1 is DFQATT and CDR2 is SNEGSKA in the germline V gene (reference sequence). Trimming took 3 bases from V and 2 from J; bases not matched to a gene: 14. The CDR3 is 17 amino acids. DNA of the CDR3: TGCAGTGCTAGTTTGGTTCGACAGGGTATAGACACAGATACGCAGTATTTT. It translates to CSASLVRQGIDTDTQYF.

The chain employs TRBV5-1 and TRBJ2-7; 12 nucleotides align to TRBD2. The J segment lost 7 bases and the V segment lost 4 bases, leaving 12 bases of the junction unmatched. This CDR3 is 16 amino acids long. From germline, CDR1 is SGHRS and CDR2 YFSETQ. This chain's CDR3 is CASSPRTSGTSYEQYF. In nucleotides, the CDR3 is TGCGCCAGCAGCCCCCGGACTAGCGGGACCAGTTATGAGCAGTACTTC.

This sequence joins TRBV6-5 and TRBJ2-1; D may be TRBD1 (6 bases). The CDR3 sequence is 14 residues long. V dropped 7 bases and J dropped 4 bases, with 14 bases sitting between them. Germline-derived CDR1 and CDR2 are MNHEY and SVGAGI. In DNA, the CDR3 is TGTGCCAGCACGGGCAGGGGCCCGTACAATGAGCAGTTCTTC. The encoded protein is CASTGRGPYNEQFF.

The chain links TRBV6-1 to TRBJ2-7, with 9 bases matching TRBD2. With 3 bases clipped from V and 11 bases from J, the junction kept 8 bases outside the gene matches. The length of the CDR3 is 13 residues. Germline assignment: CDR1 MNHNS and CDR2 SASEGT. The CDR3 region is CASSDGLAGSEYF. CDR3 nucleotides: TGTGCCAGCAGTGATGGGCTAGCGGGATCGGAGTACTTC.

The J gene is TRBJ2-1, the V gene TRBV24-1; 12 bases match TRBD2. This CDR3 has 17 amino acids. Germline trimming cut 2 bases from V and 7 bases from J; bases unmatched to any gene: 8. Germline V gives CDR1 KGHDR, CDR2 SFDVKD. The CDR3, as DNA: TGTGCCACCAGTGATTCGACGACTAGCGGGAGTGCGAATGAGCAGTTCTTC. The encoded protein is CATSDSTTSGSANEQFF.

A single count supports this clone. The J gene is TRBJ1-1, the V gene TRBV5-6; D gene unclear. The CDR3 runs 14 residues. Trimming stripped 4 bases from V and 1 base from J, with 11 bases between. From germline, CDR1 is SGHDT and CDR2 YYEEEE. The CDR3 protein is CASSQPRGNTEAFF. In nucleotides, the CDR3 is TGTGCCAGCAGCCAGCCACGGGGGAACACTGAAGCTTTCTTT.

The J gene is TRBJ2-3, the V gene TRBV30, with 9 bases that match TRBD1. J gave up 5 bases and V 4 bases, and 7 bases lay outside the gene matches. This CDR3 spans 14 amino acids. Per the germline V gene, CDR1 is GTSNPN and CDR2 is SVGIG (reference sequence). The CDR3 is CAWTSGQGGDTQYF. The CDR3 nucleotides read TGTGCCTGGACGTCGGGACAGGGAGGAGATACGCAGTATTTT.

The V call is TRBV6-1, the J call TRBJ1-6; 8 bases match TRBD1. J gave up 9 bases and V 0 bases, and 1 base lay outside the gene matches. Germline CDR1 and CDR2: MNHNS and SASEGT. This CDR3 has 14 residues. The DNA of the CDR3 is TGTGCCAGCAGTGAAGCGGGACAGGTTTCACCCCTCCACTTT. It is translated as CASSEAGQVSPLHF.

The rearrangement joins TRBV5-1 to TRBJ1-1; TRBD1 is a possible D gene (5 bases). There are 14 residues in the CDR3. The V end lost 1 base, the J end lost 8 bases, and 15 bases lay between the germline ends. Germline-derived CDR1 and CDR2 are SGHRS and YFSETQ. The CDR3 here is CASSLQGFADEAFF. In nucleotides, the CDR3 is TGCGCCAGCAGCTTGCAGGGTTTCGCCGACGAAGCTTTCTTT.

The genes are TRBV27 and TRBJ1-5, with D possibly being TRBD1 (6 bases). Trimming took 3 bases from V and 7 from J, leaving 13 bases between them. The CDR3 consists of 14 residues. Germline V gives CDR1 MNHEY, CDR2 SMNVEV (reference sequence). The CDR3: CASSFTGLAQPQHF. The DNA for the CDR3 is TGTGCCAGCAGTTTCACAGGGTTGGCGCAGCCCCAGCATTTT.

The chain recombines TRBV9 with TRBJ1-2, with TRBD1 as a possible D gene (6 bases). V lost 0 bases and J 0 bases, leaving 18 bases between the germline ends. Looked up from germline, CDR1 is SGDLS and CDR2 is YYNGEE. The CDR3 sequence is 18 residues long. In DNA form, the CDR3 reads TGTGCCAGCAGCGTAGGGCGGACAGCTACCGTTGCTAACTATGGCTACACCTTC. Its protein product is CASSVGRTATVANYGYTF.